This TCR beta chain was sequenced during a study of T cell repertoires in cytomegalovirus infection. Study-wide findings and caveats: Within the response measured ex vivo, HLA-C-restricted CMV-specific TCR beta clonotypes were dominant.

Many counts were recorded for this clonotype. What it recognizes is unknown. Each CDR3 protein is one row after TCRdb ran MiXCR on the reads. The sample shows approximately 76,000 distinct CDR3 sequences, 3.5% to 4.5% of them seen only once. Sequencing input: PBMCs. The TCR originated in a human donor in good health (CMV status not recorded). Some clones in this sample may be carry-over from other donors' samples.

CDR3 loop: CASSPVQRNQETQYF. The DNA of the CDR3 is TGTGCCAGCAGTCCAGTCCAGCGCAACCAAGAGACCCAGTACTTC. This chain connects TRBV28 to TRBJ2-5; no clear D. The V and J ends lost 5 bases and 0 bases respectively, with 13 bases between them. The CDR3 contains 15 residues. Germline V lookup: CDR1 MDHEN, CDR2 SYDVKM.